This paragraph covers one TCR beta chain sequence. Patients at the Seattle site were enrolled during active infection and followed longitudinally. The sample is drawn from a study of blood T cell repertoires in COVID-19. Study at large: Sites across the United States, Italy and Spain contributed samples from acute and convalescent COVID-19. From T cells, B-cell-depleted T cells, or PBMCs came the material, which was cDNA or gDNA.

How the authors handled the data: Amplification of reference gene primers provided the estimated nucleated cell counts. This table comes from immunoSEQ multiplex PCR, and its TCRdb copy is limited to in-frame clones, with some not included. That table furnishes V, J and clone size, whereas the DNA furnished D and trimming. In the table there are nearly 25,000 clones, 81% of which are singletons. Trimming removed 6 bases from V and 2 bases from J; junction bases left unmatched: 3. The CDR3 extends over 13 amino acids. Germline values: CDR1 MNHEY, CDR2 SMNVEV (reference sequence). Specimen: peripheral blood. The clonotype originates from an older woman with COVID-19, enrolled during active disease. The rearrangement joins TRBV27 to TRBJ2-7, with 8 bases that match TRBD2. The CDR3 reads CASSPGLAYEQYF. CDR3 DNA sequence: TGTGCCAGCAGCCCGGGACTAGCCTACGAGCAGTACTTC.